These 20 T cell receptor beta chains came from one sample sequenced in a study of cytomegalovirus exposure and HLA in healthy donors. The PCR had 60 Vbeta and 13 Jbeta primers. Sequencing was performed with immunoSEQ multiplex PCR; in TCRdb, only in-frame clones are kept and a portion is missing. The data hold roughly 150,000 clones, with about four fifths observed a single time. The source material was PBMCs. These receptors all come from a man aged 25 to 40 in good health.

V and J are TRBV6-5 and TRBJ2-7; no reliable D call. This CDR3 comprises 15 residues. Germline V gene sequence: CDR1 MNHEY, CDR2 SVGAGI. The V and J ends lost 5 bases and 1 base respectively, with 15 bases between them. CDR3 amino acids: CASSASGSGSYEQYF. CDR3 in DNA: TGTGCCAGCAGTGCTTCGGGTTCGGGTTCCTACGAGCAGTACTTC.

V gene TRBV4-2 combines with J gene TRBJ2-1; maybe TRBD2 (6 bases). Germline V lookup: CDR1 LGHNA, CDR2 YNFKEQ. This CDR3 has 15 residues. V lost 4 bases and J 3 bases, leaving 13 bases between the germline ends. For the CDR3, the DNA is TGTGCCAGCAGCCCCCGGGAGCGGAGCTACAATGAGCAGTTCTTC. Protein product: CASSPRERSYNEQFF.

The rearrangement joins TRBV28 to TRBJ1-2, with a possible D match to TRBD1 (6 bases). This CDR3 is built from 15 residues. CDR1 MDHEN and CDR2 SYDVKM come from the germline V gene. Trimming removed 1 base from V and 7 bases from J, with 16 bases in between. This chain's CDR3 is CASSLSDSSHSGYTF. As DNA, the CDR3 is TGTGCCAGCAGTTTATCGGACAGCTCCCATAGTGGCTACACCTTC.

Here the CDR3 reads CASSLVPAGDTDTQYF. In nucleotides, the CDR3 is TGTGCCAGCAGCTTAGTGCCAGCGGGGGACACAGATACGCAGTATTTT. The chain links TRBV7-9 to TRBJ2-3, with 8 bases aligning to TRBD2. This CDR3 comprises 16 residues. The junction had 5 bases not matched to a gene; V was cut back by 1 base and J by 2 bases. Germline loops: CDR1 SEHNR, CDR2 FQNEAQ (reference sequence). The full variable domain, rest sourced from reference TRBV7-9 and TRBJ2-3, is DTGVSQNPRHKITKRGQNVTFRCDPISEHNRLYWYRQTLGQGPEFLTYFQNEAQLEKSRLLSDRFSAERPKGSFSTLEIQRTEQGDSAMYLCASSLVPAGDTDTQYFGPGTRLTVL.

The chain is built from TRBV6-4 and TRBJ2-4; TRBD1 is a possible D gene (6 bases). The CDR3 runs to 14 residues. Trimming cost V 0 bases and J 6 bases, with 9 bases left between them. CDR1 MRHNA and CDR2 SNTAGT come from the germline V gene. CDR3 in amino acids: CASSDSGTPNIQYF. In DNA, the CDR3 is TGTGCCAGCAGTGACTCGGGGACACCAAACATTCAGTACTTC.

This clone was seen a handful of times. The V call is TRBV4-2, the J call TRBJ2-1, with D possibly being TRBD2 (5 bases). V dropped 2 bases and J dropped 2 bases, with 16 bases sitting between them. Germline CDR1 and CDR2: LGHNA and YNFKEQ. This CDR3 is built from 17 residues. The CDR3 coding sequence is TGTGCCAGCAGCCAAACCCAGTTTAGCGAGACCTACAATGAGCAGTTCTTC. This translates into CASSQTQFSETYNEQFF.

The genes are TRBV9 and TRBJ1-6, with D tentatively TRBD1 (6 bases). Per germline, CDR1 SGDLS and CDR2 YYNGEE. The CDR3 runs to 15 residues. V was shortened by 3 bases and J by 6 bases, with 13 bases between the two germline ends. The CDR3 DNA sequence: TGTGCCAGCAGCGGACAAGGACAGCTTAATTCACCCCTCCACTTT. The encoded protein is CASSGQGQLNSPLHF.

The J gene is TRBJ1-4, the V gene TRBV15, with a possible D match to TRBD1 (6 bases). Per the germline V gene, CDR1 is LNHNV and CDR2 is YYDKDF (reference sequence). V lost 5 bases and J lost 5, with 15 bases in between. The CDR3 contains 15 residues. The CDR3 DNA reads as TGTGCCACCAGCCTTTCGGGGGGGCGGAATGAAAAACTGTTTTTT. Protein sequence: CATSLSGGRNEKLFF.

This chain connects TRBV9 to TRBJ2-5, with TRBD2 identical over 9 bases. The germline V gene has CDR1 SGDLS and CDR2 YYNGEE. V gave up 1 base and J gave up 3 bases; unmatched junction bases: 4. The CDR3 has 15 amino acids. The CDR3 region is CASSVSIAGEETQYF. The CDR3 region has the DNA TGTGCCAGCAGCGTATCAATAGCGGGAGAAGAGACCCAGTACTTC.

The gene calls are TRBV27 and TRBJ1-4; perhaps TRBD1 as D (5 bases). Germline CDR1 MNHEY, CDR2 SMNVEV (reference sequence). The CDR3 has 14 residues. The V end was cut by 0 bases, the J end by 7 bases, with 9 bases between. The chain's CDR3 is CASSLSQGREKLFF. The CDR3 DNA is TGTGCCAGCAGTTTATCGCAGGGTCGTGAAAAACTGTTTTTT.

This clone occurred a few times. V usage is TRBV6-5 and J usage is TRBJ1-6, with TRBD1 as a possible D gene (5 bases). Germline CDR1 is MNHEY and CDR2 is SVGAGI. Trimming removed 4 bases from V and 5 bases from J, with 9 bases in between. The CDR3 is made up of 14 amino acids. The CDR3 region has the DNA TGTGCCAGCAGTTGGGGCAGGAATAATTCACCCCTCCACTTT. Its protein product is CASSWGRNNSPLHF.

This clone is a singleton in its sample. Relative to the germline gene, one junction end is altered; a read error may explain this. Distinct nucleotide sequences in the sample also encode this CDR3. The CDR3 is CASSFLNTIYF. CDR3 in DNA: TGTGCCAGTAGCTTTCTAAACACCATATATTTT. This chain connects TRBV5-6 to TRBJ1-3; D unclear. The CDR3 length is 11 residues. Germline CDR1 and CDR2: SGHDT and YYEEEE. The full variable domain, completed using reference TRBV5-6 and TRBJ1-3, is DAGVTQSPTHLIKTRGQQVTLRCSPKSGHDTVSWYQQALGQGPQFIFQYYEEEERQRGNFPDRFSGHQFPNYSSELNVNALLLGDSALYLCASSFLNTIYFGEGSWLTVV.

The chain combines TRBV7-2 with TRBJ2-1; D ambiguous. The CDR3 is 14 residues long. With 6 bases removed from V and 5 bases from J, the gap between germline ends came to 14 bases. Germline CDR1 reads SGHTA; CDR2 reads FQGNSA. CDR3 sequence (DNA): TGTGCCAGCAGACCGAGCCCCCCAAACAATGAGCAGTTCTTC. This sequence encodes CASRPSPPNNEQFF.

This chain links TRBV6-1 with TRBJ1-2; 9 bases line up with TRBD1. V gave up 8 bases and J gave up 4 bases; unmatched junction bases: 5. The CDR3 runs 13 residues. Germline values: CDR1 MNHNS, CDR2 SASEGT. CDR3 region: CASGQGNLYGYTF. CDR3 coding DNA: TGTGCCAGCGGACAGGGGAACCTCTATGGCTACACCTTC.

This clone came up a few times. The chain employs TRBV9 and TRBJ2-3; the D gene is possibly TRBD2 (5 bases). CDR1 is SGDLS, CDR2 YYNGEE, per germline. The CDR3 loop spans 14 amino acids. Trimming stripped 2 bases from V and 2 bases from J, with 9 bases between. The CDR3 here is CASSVSGLTDTQYF. The CDR3 DNA reads as TGTGCCAGCAGCGTTTCAGGACTCACAGATACGCAGTATTTT.

This clone was counted between two and nine times. V gene TRBV28 combines with J gene TRBJ1-5; D perhaps matches TRBD1 (6 bases). Trimming left V 3 bases short and J 9 bases short, with 12 bases between. Germline CDR1 reads MDHEN; CDR2 reads SYDVKM. CDR3 length: 13 amino acids. The CDR3 spells CASSLDRRTPQHF. CDR3 bases: TGTGCCAGCAGTTTGGACAGAAGGACGCCCCAGCATTTT. Supplemented by reference TRBV28 and TRBJ1-5, the full variable domain reads DVKVTQSSRYLVKRTGEKVFLECVQDMDHENMFWYRQDPGLGLRLIYFSYDVKMKEKGDIPEGYSVSREKKERFSLILESASTNQTSMYLCASSLDRRTPQHFGDGTRLSIL.

The genes are TRBV6-1 and TRBJ1-6, with unresolved D. CDR3 size: 14 residues. Per germline, CDR1 MNHNS and CDR2 SASEGT. V lost 10 bases, J lost 7 bases, and 17 bases lay in between. CDR3 sequence (DNA): TGTGCCACCGCCGTCGCGGGCGTGAATTCACCCCTCCACTTT. Protein: CATAVAGVNSPLHF.

J is TRBJ2-1 and V is TRBV18; maybe TRBD2 (5 bases). Germline V CDR1 and CDR2: KGHSH, LQKENI. The CDR3 consists of 13 residues. Between the trimmed V and J ends, which lost 3 bases and 4 bases, there was a span of 7 bases. CDR3: CASSPGSYNEQFF. The DNA of the CDR3 is TGTGCCAGCTCACCTGGGAGTTACAATGAGCAGTTCTTC.

The J gene is TRBJ2-1, the V gene TRBV6-5, with a weak D call TRBD2 (5 bases). There are 14 residues in the CDR3. Germline CDR1 reads MNHEY; CDR2 reads SVGAGI. V was clipped by 0 bases and J by 4 bases, with 7 bases between them. The CDR3 is CASSYSPGYNEQFF. In DNA, the CDR3 is TGTGCCAGCAGTTACTCCCCGGGGTACAATGAGCAGTTCTTC.

This sequence joins TRBV7-2 and TRBJ2-5; 12 bases are a match to TRBD2. The end of the DNA is better explained by TRBJ2-7, so the J call may be wrong. This CDR3 region has 18 residues. Germline V CDR1 and CDR2: SGHTA, FQGNSA. CDR3 in DNA: TGTGCCAGCAGCTTACGCGCACTAGCGGGAGGCCTCTTCTACGAGCAGTACTTC. Its translation is CASSLRALAGGLFYEQYF.